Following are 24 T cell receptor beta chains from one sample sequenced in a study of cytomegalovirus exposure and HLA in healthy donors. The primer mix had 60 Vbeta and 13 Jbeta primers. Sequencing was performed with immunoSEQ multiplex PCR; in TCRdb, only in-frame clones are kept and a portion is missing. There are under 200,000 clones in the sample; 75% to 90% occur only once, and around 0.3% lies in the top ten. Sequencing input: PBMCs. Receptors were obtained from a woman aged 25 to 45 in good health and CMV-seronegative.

The CDR3 DNA is TGTGCCAGCAGTCCCAGAACCGGGGAGCTGTTTTTT. Translation gives CASSPRTGELFF. The rearrangement joins TRBV28 to TRBJ2-2, with D unresolved. Germline V gives CDR1 MDHEN, CDR2 SYDVKM. The CDR3 covers 12 residues. Trimming removed 5 bases from V and 5 bases from J, with 6 bases in between.

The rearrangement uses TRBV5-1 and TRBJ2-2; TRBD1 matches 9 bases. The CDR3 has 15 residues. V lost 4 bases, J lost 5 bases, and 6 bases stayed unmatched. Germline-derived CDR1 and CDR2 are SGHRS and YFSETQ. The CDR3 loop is CASSPDRGVTGELFF. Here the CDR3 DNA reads TGCGCCAGCAGCCCAGACAGGGGGGTAACCGGGGAGCTGTTTTTT.

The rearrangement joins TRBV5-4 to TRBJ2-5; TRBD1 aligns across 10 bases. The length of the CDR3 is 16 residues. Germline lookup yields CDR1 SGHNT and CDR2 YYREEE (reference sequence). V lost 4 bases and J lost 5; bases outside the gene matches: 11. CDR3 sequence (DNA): TGTGCCAGCAGCCTGGTGGGACAGGGGTCTTCGGAGACCCAGTACTTC. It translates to CASSLVGQGSSETQYF.

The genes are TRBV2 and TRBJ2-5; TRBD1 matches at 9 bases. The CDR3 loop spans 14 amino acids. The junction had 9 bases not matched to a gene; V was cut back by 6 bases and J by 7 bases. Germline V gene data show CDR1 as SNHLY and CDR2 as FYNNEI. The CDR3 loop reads CASRRDRVLGTQYF. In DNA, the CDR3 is TGTGCCAGCAGGCGGGACAGGGTTTTGGGGACCCAGTACTTC.

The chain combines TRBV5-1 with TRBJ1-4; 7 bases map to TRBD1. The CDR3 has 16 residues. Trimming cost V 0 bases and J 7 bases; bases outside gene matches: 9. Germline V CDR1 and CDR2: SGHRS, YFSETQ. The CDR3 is CASSLDVAGGGEKLFF. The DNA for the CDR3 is TGCGCCAGCAGCTTGGATGTGGCAGGGGGAGGTGAAAAACTGTTTTTT.

The DNA of the CDR3 is TGTGCCAGCAGCGTAGGGACTTTCTCTGGGGCCAACGTCCTGACTTTC. This translates into CASSVGTFSGANVLTF. The gene calls are TRBV9 and TRBJ2-6; possible D gene TRBD2, 5 bases. The CDR3 is 16 amino acids. Germline V lookup: CDR1 SGDLS, CDR2 YYNGEE. V shed 0 bases and J shed 0 bases, with 7 bases lying between them.

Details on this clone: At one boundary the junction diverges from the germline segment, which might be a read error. The CDR3 DNA sequence: TGTGCCAACAGCCAACTCGGACGGAGGAGCTCTGGGGCCAACGTCCTGACTTTC. This codes for CANSQLGRRSSGANVLTF. This chain links TRBV4-2 with TRBJ2-6; tentative D call: TRBD2 (5 bases). There are 18 residues in the CDR3. Germline loops: CDR1 LGHNA, CDR2 YNFKEQ.

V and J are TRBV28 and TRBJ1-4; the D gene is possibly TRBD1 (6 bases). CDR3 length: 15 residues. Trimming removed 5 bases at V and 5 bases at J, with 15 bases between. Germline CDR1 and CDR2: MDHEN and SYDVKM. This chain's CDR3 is CASSRPGQGNEKLFF. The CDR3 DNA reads TGTGCCAGCAGTCGACCGGGACAAGGAAATGAAAAACTGTTTTTT. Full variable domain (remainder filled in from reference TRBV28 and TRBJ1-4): DVKVTQSSRYLVKRTGEKVFLECVQDMDHENMFWYRQDPGLGLRLIYFSYDVKMKEKGDIPEGYSVSREKKERFSLILESASTNQTSMYLCASSRPGQGNEKLFFGSGTQLSVL.

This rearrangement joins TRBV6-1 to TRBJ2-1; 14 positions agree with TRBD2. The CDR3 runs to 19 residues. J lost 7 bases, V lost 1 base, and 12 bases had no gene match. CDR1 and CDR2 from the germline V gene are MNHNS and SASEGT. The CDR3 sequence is CASSEVPFRLAGGQNEQFF. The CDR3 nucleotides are TGTGCCAGCAGTGAAGTCCCCTTCCGACTAGCGGGAGGGCAAAATGAGCAGTTCTTC.

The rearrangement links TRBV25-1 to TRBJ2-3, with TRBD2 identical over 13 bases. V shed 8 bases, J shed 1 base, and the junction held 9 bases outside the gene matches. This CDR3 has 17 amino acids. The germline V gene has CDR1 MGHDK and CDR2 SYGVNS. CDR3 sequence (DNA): TGTGCCAGCCGTCAGACTAGCGGGGGGCTGGGCACAGATACGCAGTATTTT. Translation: CASRQTSGGLGTDTQYF.

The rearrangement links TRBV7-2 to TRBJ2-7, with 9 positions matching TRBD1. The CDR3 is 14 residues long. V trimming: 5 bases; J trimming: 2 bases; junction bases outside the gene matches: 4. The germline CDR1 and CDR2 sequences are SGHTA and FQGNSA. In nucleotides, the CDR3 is TGTGCCAGCAGCCGGGACAGGGTAACCTACGAGCAGTACTTC. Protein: CASSRDRVTYEQYF.

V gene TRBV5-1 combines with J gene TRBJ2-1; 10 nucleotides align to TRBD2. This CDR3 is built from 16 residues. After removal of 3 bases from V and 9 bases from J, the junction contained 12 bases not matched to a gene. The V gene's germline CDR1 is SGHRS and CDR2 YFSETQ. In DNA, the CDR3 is TGCGCCAGCAGCTGGGAACCCCGACAGCGGGGGGGTGAGCAGTTCTTC. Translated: CASSWEPRQRGGEQFF.

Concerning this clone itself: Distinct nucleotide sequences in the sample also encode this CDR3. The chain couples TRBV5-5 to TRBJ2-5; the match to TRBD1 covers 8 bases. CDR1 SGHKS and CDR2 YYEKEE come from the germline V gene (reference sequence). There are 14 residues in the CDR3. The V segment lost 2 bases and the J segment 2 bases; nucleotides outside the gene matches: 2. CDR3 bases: TGTGCCAGCAGCTTTGGGGACAGGCAAGAGACCCAGTACTTC. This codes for CASSFGDRQETQYF.

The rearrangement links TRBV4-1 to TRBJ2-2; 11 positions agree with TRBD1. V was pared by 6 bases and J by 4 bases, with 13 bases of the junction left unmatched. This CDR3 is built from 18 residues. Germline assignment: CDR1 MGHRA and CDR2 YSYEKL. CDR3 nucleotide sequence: TGCGCCAGCAGTCCTTGGCCGACCGGGACAGGGGGCACCGGGGAGCTGTTTTTT. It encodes CASSPWPTGTGGTGELFF.

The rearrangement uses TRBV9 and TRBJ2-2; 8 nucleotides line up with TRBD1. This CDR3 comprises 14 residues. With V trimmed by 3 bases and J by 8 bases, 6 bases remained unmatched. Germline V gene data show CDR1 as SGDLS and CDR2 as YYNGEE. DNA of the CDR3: TGTGCCAGCAGCGCATCGACAGGGGCAGGGGAGCTGTTTTTT. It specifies CASSASTGAGELFF.

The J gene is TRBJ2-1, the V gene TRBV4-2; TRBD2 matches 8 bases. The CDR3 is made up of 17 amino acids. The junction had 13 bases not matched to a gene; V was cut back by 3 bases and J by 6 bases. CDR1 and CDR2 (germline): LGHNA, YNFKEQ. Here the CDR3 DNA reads TGTGCCAGCAGCCAGGGAAGGGACCCCCGGGGGGGCAATGAGCAGTTCTTC. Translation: CASSQGRDPRGGNEQFF.

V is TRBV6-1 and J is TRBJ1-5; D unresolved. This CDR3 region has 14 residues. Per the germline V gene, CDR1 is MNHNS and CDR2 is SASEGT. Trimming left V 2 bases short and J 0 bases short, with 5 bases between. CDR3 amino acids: CASSELNSNQPQHF. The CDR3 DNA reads TGTGCCAGCAGTGAATTAAATAGCAATCAGCCCCAGCATTTT.

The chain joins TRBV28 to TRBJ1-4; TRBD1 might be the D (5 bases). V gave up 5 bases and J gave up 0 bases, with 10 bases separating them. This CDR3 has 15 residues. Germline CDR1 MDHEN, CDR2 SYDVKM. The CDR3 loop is CASSDTGATNEKLFF. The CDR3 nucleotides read TGTGCCAGCAGTGATACAGGTGCAACTAATGAAAAACTGTTTTTT.

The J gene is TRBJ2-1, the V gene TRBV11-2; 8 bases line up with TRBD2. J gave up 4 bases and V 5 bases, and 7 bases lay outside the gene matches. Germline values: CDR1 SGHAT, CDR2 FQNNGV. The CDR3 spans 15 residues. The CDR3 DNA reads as TGTGCCAGCAGCACTAGCGGAGGGGCTTACAATGAGCAGTTCTTC. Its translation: CASSTSGGAYNEQFF.

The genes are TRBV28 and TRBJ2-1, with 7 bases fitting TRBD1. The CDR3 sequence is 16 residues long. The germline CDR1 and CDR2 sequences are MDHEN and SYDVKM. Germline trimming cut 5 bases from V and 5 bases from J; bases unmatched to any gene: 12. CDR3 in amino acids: CASSPSTGNYDNEQFF. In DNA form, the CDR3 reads TGTGCCAGCAGTCCGTCGACAGGGAATTATGACAATGAGCAGTTCTTC.

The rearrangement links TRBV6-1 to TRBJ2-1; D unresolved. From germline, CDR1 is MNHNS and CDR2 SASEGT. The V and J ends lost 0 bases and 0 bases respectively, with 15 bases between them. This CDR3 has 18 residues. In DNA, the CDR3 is TGTGCCAGCAGTGAAGCGCCTGAGGATCCCAGCTCCTACAATGAGCAGTTCTTC. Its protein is CASSEAPEDPSSYNEQFF.

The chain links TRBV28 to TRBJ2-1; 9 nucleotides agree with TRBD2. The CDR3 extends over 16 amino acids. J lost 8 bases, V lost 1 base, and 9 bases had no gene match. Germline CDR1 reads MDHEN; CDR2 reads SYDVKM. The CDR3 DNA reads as TGTGCCAGCAGTTTATTACCGCGGGGGGGCCTGGATGAGCAGTTCTTC. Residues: CASSLLPRGGLDEQFF.

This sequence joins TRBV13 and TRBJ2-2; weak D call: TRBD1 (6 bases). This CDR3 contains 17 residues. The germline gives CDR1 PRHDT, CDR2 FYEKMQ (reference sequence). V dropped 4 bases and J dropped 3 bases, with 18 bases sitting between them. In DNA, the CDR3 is TGTGCCAGCAGCTACCAATTCCGGGACACCTACACCGGGGAGCTGTTTTTT. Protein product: CASSYQFRDTYTGELFF.

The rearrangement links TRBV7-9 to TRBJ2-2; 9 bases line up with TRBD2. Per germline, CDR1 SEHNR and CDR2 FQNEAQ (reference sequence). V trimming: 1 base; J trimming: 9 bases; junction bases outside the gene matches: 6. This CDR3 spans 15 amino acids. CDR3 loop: CASSLGTSGRRELFF. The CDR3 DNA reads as TGTGCCAGCAGCTTAGGAACTAGCGGGCGGCGGGAGCTGTTTTTT.